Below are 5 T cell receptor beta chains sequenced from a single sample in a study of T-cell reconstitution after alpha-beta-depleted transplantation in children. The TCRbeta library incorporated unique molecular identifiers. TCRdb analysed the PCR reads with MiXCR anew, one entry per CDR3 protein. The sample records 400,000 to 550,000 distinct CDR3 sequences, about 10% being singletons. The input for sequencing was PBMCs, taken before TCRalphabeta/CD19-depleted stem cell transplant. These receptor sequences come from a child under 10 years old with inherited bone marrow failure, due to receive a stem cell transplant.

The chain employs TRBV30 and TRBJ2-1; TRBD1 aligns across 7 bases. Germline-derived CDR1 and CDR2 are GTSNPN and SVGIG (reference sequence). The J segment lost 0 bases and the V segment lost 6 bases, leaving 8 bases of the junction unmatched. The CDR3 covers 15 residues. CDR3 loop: CACFSGTASYNEQFF. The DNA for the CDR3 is TGTGCCTGTTTTTCCGGGACAGCCTCCTACAATGAGCAGTTCTTC.

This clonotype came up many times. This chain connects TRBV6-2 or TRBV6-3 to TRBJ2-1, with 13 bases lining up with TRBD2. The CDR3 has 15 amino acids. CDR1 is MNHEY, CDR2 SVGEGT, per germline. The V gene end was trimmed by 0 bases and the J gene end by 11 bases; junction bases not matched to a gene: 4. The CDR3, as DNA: TGTGCCAGCAGTTACTCCACTAGCGGGAGGGTCAAGCAGTTCTTC. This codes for CASSYSTSGRVKQFF.

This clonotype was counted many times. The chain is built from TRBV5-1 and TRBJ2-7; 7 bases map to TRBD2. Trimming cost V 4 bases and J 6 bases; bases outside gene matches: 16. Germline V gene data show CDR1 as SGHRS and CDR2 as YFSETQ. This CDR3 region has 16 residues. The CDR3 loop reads CASSRYTSARWGEQYF. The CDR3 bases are TGCGCCAGCAGCCGCTATACTAGCGCGAGATGGGGCGAGCAGTACTTC.

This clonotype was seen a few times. CDR3 residues: CASSLAPTSGAYNEQFF. The CDR3 DNA is TGTGCCAGCAGCTTGGCCCCTACTAGCGGGGCCTACAATGAGCAGTTCTTC. V usage is TRBV5-5 and J usage is TRBJ2-1; 10 nucleotides line up with TRBD2. Germline CDR1 SGHKS, CDR2 YYEKEE (reference sequence). V shed 0 bases and J 2 bases; nucleotides not matched to a gene: 5. This CDR3 region has 17 residues.

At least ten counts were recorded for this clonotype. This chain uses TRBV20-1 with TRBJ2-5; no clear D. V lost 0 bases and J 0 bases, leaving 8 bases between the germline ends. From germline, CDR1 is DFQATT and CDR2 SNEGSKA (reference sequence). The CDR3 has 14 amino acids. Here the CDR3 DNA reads TGCAGTGCTAGAGATCTACAGTACCAAGAGACCCAGTACTTC. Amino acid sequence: CSARDLQYQETQYF.